These 15 T cell receptor beta chains came from one sample sequenced in a study of T cell repertoires in cytomegalovirus infection. MiXCR, applied by TCRdb to the reads, yields one record per CDR3 protein. The sample shows about 340,000 distinct CDR3 sequences, approximately 32% of them seen only once. Their antigen targets remain unknown. This material consisted of cultured PBMCs, taken from culture after CMV antigen stimulation. Receptors originate from a human donor in good health (CMV status not recorded). Some clones in this sample may be carry-over from other donors' samples.

The sample holds many counts of this clonotype. The chain uses TRBV5-4 and TRBJ1-2; 7 bases map to TRBD1. The CDR3 is 15 amino acids. Germline V gene sequence: CDR1 SGHNT, CDR2 YYREEE (reference sequence). Trimming at V came to 4 bases and at J to 2 bases, leaving 8 bases not matched to a gene. The CDR3 DNA reads as TGTGCCAGCAGCCTTGAACAGGGGCTCAACTATGGCTACACCTTC. Translation gives CASSLEQGLNYGYTF.

V and J are TRBV18 and TRBJ2-3, with unresolved D. Trimming took off 1 base at V and 3 bases at J, with 8 bases between the two ends. The germline V gene encodes CDR1 KGHSH and CDR2 LQKENI. The CDR3 length is 14 residues. This chain's CDR3 is CASSPRTETDTQYF. The CDR3 nucleotides read TGTGCCAGCTCACCACGAACAGAAACAGATACGCAGTATTTT.

The rearrangement links TRBV19 to TRBJ1-2; possible D gene TRBD1, 5 bases. The germline CDR1 and CDR2 sequences are LNHDA and SQIVND (reference sequence). CDR3 size: 13 residues. Trimming left V 6 bases short and J 2 bases short, with 10 bases between. The CDR3 protein is CASRIGTNYGYTF. CDR3 nucleotides: TGTGCCAGTAGGATCGGGACGAACTATGGCTACACCTTC. Together with reference TRBV19 and TRBJ1-2, the CDR3 gives the full variable domain: DGGITQSPKYLFRKEGQNVTLSCEQNLNHDAMYWYRQDPGQGLRLIYYSQIVNDFQKGDIAEGYSVSREKKESFPLTVTSAQKNPTAFYLCASRIGTNYGYTFGSGTRLTVV.

The V and J genes are TRBV5-4 and TRBJ2-1; perhaps TRBD1 as D (5 bases). V was trimmed by 0 bases and J by 9 bases, leaving 13 bases between them. The CDR3 runs to 14 residues. Germline assignment: CDR1 SGHNT and CDR2 YYREEE (reference sequence). The CDR3 sequence is CASSLAVQGSEQFF. CDR3 coding DNA: TGTGCCAGCAGCTTGGCCGTTCAGGGCAGTGAGCAGTTCTTC.

The chain is built from TRBV7-2 and TRBJ2-7; D is ambiguous. CDR3 size: 15 residues. Deletions cut 2 bases from V and 0 bases from J, with 11 bases between. Germline loops: CDR1 SGHTA, CDR2 FQGNSA. CDR3 bases: TGTGCCAGCAGCTTACTGGGCCCCAGCTCCTACGAGCAGTACTTC. Translation: CASSLLGPSSYEQYF.

This clonotype was counted between two and nine times. The chain has TRBV12-3 or TRBV12-4 and TRBJ2-5; perhaps TRBD1 as D (5 bases). Trimming cost V 5 bases and J 2 bases, with 18 bases left between them. The CDR3 loop spans 16 amino acids. The DNA of the CDR3 is TGTGCCAGCAGTCCCGCAGGGAAAGGGTGGCAAGAGACCCAGTACTTC. It codes for CASSPAGKGWQETQYF.

The chain carries TRBV12-3 or TRBV12-4 and TRBJ2-1, with 7 bases that match TRBD1. The CDR3 sequence is 13 residues long. V lost 9 bases and J lost 1; bases outside the gene matches: 3. The CDR3 protein is CASSGQSYNEQFF. The DNA of the CDR3 is TGTGCCAGTTCGGGACAGTCCTACAATGAGCAGTTCTTC.

The rearrangement links TRBV27 to TRBJ2-1, with TRBD2 as a possible D gene (5 bases). V was cut by 4 bases and J by 5 bases, with 12 bases left in between. The CDR3 is 14 residues long. Germline CDR1 MNHEY, CDR2 SMNVEV (reference sequence). The CDR3 region is CASSSPVRDNEQFF. DNA for the CDR3: TGTGCCAGCAGTTCCCCGGTGAGGGACAATGAGCAGTTCTTC.

The genes are TRBV20-1 and TRBJ1-2, with D perhaps matching TRBD1 (6 bases). The CDR3 consists of 13 residues. Trimming stripped 6 bases from V and 4 bases from J, with 15 bases between. CDR1 is DFQATT, CDR2 SNEGSKA, per germline (reference sequence). CDR3 coding DNA: TGCAGTGCAAGGACAGTGACTTCCTATGGCTACACCTTC. It is translated as CSARTVTSYGYTF.

This clonotype has a handful of counts. This chain uses TRBV27 with TRBJ1-1; D is uncertain. V lost 4 bases to trimming and J lost 6 bases, with 9 bases between them. Germline V gene lookup returns CDR1 MNHEY and CDR2 SMNVEV (reference sequence). The CDR3 contains 12 residues. CDR3 DNA sequence: TGTGCCAGCAGTTCCGTTAGCTCTGAAGCTTTCTTT. As protein: CASSSVSSEAFF.

This clonotype appeared a few times. The chain is built from TRBV10-1 and TRBJ1-4; D may be TRBD1 (5 bases). This CDR3 region has 15 residues. V was clipped by 6 bases and J by 8 bases, with 19 bases between them. CDR1 and CDR2 (germline): WNHNN, SYGVQD (reference sequence). Here the CDR3 DNA reads TGCGCCAGCAGAAGGGGACCACCCGTCGGGGAAAAACTGTTTTTT. Its protein product is CASRRGPPVGEKLFF.

The chain is built from TRBV12-3 or TRBV12-4 and TRBJ1-2, with D perhaps TRBD1 (6 bases). This CDR3 is 13 amino acids long. The V gene lost 3 bases and the J gene lost 5 bases, with 10 bases spanning the gap. The CDR3 reads CASSFGGGYGYTF. CDR3 nucleotides: TGTGCCAGCAGTTTCGGGGGCGGGTATGGCTACACCTTC.

The chain is built from TRBV9 and TRBJ2-7, with D perhaps TRBD2 (6 bases). CDR3 length equals 16 residues. From germline, CDR1 is SGDLS and CDR2 YYNGEE. V lost 0 bases to trimming and J lost 4 bases, with 17 bases between them. In nucleotides, the CDR3 is TGTGCCAGCAGCGTAGTGTCTCCCGGGAGAGTATACGAGCAGTACTTC. Translating gives CASSVVSPGRVYEQYF.

The chain recombines TRBV19 with TRBJ1-5; the D gene is possibly TRBD1 (6 bases). CDR3 length: 18 amino acids. Germline values: CDR1 LNHDA, CDR2 SQIVND (reference sequence). Trimming pared 3 bases from V and 2 bases from J, leaving 20 bases between. The CDR3 nucleotides read TGTGCCAGTAGTATTGGCCGTATACAGGGAATAGGCAATCAGCCCCAGCATTTT. This sequence encodes CASSIGRIQGIGNQPQHF.

Worth noting for this clonotype: It may be a read error: a sequence one base away is much more abundant. The V and J genes are TRBV6-2 or TRBV6-3 and TRBJ2-1, with TRBD2 as a possible D gene (5 bases). This CDR3 has 16 residues. Germline V gene data show CDR1 as MNHEY and CDR2 as SVGEGT. The CDR3: CGSSGNLGSSYNEQFF. In nucleotides, the CDR3 is TGTGGCAGCAGTGGGAACCTGGGGAGCTCCTACAATGAGCAGTTCTTC.